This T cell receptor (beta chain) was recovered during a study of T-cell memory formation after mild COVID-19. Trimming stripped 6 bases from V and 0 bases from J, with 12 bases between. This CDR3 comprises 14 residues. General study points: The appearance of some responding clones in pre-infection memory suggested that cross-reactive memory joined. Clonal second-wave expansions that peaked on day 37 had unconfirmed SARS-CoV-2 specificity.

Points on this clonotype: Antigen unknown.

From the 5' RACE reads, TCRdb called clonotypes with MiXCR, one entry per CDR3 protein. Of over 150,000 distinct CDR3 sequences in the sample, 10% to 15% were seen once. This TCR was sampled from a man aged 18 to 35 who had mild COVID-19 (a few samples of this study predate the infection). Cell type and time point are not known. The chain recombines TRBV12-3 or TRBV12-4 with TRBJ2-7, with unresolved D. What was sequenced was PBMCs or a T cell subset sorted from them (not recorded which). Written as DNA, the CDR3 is TGTGCCAGCAGAAACTCTTGGGTCTCCTACGAGCAGTACTTC. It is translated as CASRNSWVSYEQYF.